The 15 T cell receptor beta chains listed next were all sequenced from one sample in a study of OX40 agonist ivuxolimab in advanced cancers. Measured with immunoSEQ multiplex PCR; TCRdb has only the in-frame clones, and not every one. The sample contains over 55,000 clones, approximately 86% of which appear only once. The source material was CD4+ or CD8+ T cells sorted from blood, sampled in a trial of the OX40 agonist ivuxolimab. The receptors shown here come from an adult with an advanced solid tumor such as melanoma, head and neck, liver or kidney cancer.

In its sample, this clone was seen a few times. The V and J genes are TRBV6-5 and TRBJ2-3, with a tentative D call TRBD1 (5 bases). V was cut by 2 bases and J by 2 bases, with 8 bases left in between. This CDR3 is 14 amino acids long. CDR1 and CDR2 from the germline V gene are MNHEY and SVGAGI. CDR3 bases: TGTGCCAGCAGTTACACAGGCGACACAGATACGCAGTATTTT. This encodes CASSYTGDTDTQYF.

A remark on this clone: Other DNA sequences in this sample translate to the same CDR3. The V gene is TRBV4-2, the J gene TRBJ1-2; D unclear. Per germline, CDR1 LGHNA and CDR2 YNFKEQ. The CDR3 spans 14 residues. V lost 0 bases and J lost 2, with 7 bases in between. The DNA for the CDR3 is TGTGCCAGCAGCCAAGATCTGCGGAACTATGGCTACACCTTC. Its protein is CASSQDLRNYGYTF.

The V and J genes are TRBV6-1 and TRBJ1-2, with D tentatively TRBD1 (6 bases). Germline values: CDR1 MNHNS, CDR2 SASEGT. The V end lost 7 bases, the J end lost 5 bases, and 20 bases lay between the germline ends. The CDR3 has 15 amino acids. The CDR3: CASTAARQGGYGYTF. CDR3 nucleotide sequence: TGTGCCAGCACCGCGGCCCGTCAAGGGGGTTATGGCTACACCTTC.

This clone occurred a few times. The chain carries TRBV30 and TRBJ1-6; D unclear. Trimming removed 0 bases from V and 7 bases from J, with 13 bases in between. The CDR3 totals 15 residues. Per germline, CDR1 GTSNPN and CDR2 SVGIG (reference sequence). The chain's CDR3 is CAWSVGRRANSPLHF. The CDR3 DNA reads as TGTGCCTGGAGTGTGGGCAGGAGAGCCAATTCACCCCTCCACTTT. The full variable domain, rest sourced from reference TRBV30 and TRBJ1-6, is SQTIHQWPATLVQPVGSPLSLECTVEGTSNPNLYWYRQAAGRGLQLLFYSVGIGQISSEVPQNLSASRPQDRQFILSSKKLLLSDSGFYLCAWSVGRRANSPLHFGNGTRLTVT.

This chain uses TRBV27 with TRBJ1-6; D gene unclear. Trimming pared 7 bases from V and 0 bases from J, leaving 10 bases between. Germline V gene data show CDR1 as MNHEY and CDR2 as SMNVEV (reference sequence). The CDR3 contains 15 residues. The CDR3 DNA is TGTGCCAGCAAATCTGAGAGCTCCTATAATTCACCCCTCCACTTT. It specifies CASKSESSYNSPLHF.

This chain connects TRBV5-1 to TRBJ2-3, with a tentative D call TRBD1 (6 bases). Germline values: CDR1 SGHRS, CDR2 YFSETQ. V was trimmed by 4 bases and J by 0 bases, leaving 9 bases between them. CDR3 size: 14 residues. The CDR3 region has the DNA TGCGCCAGCAGCACAGGGACGAGCACAGATACGCAGTATTTT. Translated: CASSTGTSTDTQYF.

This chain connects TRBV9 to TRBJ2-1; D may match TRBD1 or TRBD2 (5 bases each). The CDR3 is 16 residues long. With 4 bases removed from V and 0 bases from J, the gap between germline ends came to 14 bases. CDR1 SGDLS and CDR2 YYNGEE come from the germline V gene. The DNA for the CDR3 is TGTGCCAGCAGCCCTAGTGGGGGAAGCTCCTACAATGAGCAGTTCTTC. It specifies CASSPSGGSSYNEQFF.

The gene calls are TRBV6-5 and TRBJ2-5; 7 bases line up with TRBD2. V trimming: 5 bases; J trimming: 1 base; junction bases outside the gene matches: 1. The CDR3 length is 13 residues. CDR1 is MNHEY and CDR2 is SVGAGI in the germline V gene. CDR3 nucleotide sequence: TGTGCCAGCAGTACTAGCGCCCAAGAGACCCAGTACTTC. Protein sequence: CASSTSAQETQYF.

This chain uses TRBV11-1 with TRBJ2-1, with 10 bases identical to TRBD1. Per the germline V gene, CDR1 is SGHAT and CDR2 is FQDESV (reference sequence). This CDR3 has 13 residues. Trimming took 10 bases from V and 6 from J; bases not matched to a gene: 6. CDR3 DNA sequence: TGTGCCACCGGGACAGGGGTGGGCAATGAGCAGTTCTTC. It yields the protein CATGTGVGNEQFF.

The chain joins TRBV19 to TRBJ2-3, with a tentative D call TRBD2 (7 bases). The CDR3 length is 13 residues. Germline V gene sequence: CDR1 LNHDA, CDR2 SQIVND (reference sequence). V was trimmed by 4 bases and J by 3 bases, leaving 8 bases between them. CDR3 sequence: CASSKGGTDTQYF. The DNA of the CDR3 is TGTGCCAGTAGTAAGGGGGGGACAGATACGCAGTATTTT.

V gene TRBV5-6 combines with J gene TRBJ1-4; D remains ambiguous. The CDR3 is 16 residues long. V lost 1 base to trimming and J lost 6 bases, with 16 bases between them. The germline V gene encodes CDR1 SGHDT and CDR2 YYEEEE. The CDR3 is CASSLKGLAPHEKLFF. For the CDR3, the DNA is TGTGCCAGCAGCTTGAAAGGGCTGGCTCCTCATGAAAAACTGTTTTTT.

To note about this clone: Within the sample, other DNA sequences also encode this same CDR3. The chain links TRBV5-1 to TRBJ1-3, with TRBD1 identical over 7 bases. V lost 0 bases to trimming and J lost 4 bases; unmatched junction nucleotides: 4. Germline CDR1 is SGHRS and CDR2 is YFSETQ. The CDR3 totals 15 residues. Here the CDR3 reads CASSLAGDSGNTIYF. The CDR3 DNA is TGCGCCAGCAGCTTGGCGGGGGACAGCGGAAACACCATATATTTT.

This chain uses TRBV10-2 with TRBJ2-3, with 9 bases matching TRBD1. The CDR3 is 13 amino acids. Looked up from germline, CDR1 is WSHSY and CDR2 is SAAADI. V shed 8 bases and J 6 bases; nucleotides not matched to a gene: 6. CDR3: CASGGTGYDTQYF. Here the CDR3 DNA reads TGCGCCAGCGGAGGGACAGGGTATGATACGCAGTATTTT.

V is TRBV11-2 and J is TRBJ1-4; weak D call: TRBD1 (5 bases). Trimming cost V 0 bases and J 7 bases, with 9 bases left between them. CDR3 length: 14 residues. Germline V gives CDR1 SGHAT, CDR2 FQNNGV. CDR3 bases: TGTGCCAGCAGCTTAGACAGGGATGGTGAAAAACTGTTTTTT. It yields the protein CASSLDRDGEKLFF.

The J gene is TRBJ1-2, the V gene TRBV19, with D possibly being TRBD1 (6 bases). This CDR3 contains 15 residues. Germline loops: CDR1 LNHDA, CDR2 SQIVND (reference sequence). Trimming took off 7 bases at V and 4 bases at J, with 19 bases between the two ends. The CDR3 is CASTLLQGSLYGYTF. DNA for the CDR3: TGTGCCAGTACCCTCCTACAGGGCTCTCTCTATGGCTACACCTTC.